These 26 T cell receptor beta chains were sequenced from one sample in a study of metastatic and nonmetastatic thyroid tumors. No treatment had been given to any patient before thyroid surgery. MiXCR was used by TCRdb to re-call the PCR reads. The repertoire includes about 32,000 clones, roughly 25% of them detected once, and 9.2% sits in the top ten. The sequenced material came from blood. These receptors were obtained from a female donor with papillary thyroid cancer or a benign thyroid nodule (not recorded which). Some clones in this sample may be carry-over from other donors' samples.

This clone was recorded many times. This chain uses TRBV20-1 with TRBJ2-5; 8 nucleotides agree with TRBD2. With V trimmed by 4 bases and J by 4 bases, 8 bases remained unmatched. The CDR3 is 14 amino acids. Germline CDR1 DFQATT, CDR2 SNEGSKA (reference sequence). CDR3 DNA: TGCAGTGCTAAAACGGGAGGGGAGGGAGAGACCCAGTACTTC. This codes for CSAKTGGEGETQYF.

A few counts support this clone. This chain links TRBV19 with TRBJ1-5, with D perhaps matching TRBD1 (5 bases). CDR3 length: 15 residues. Germline CDR1 and CDR2: LNHDA and SQIVND (reference sequence). V was cut by 9 bases and J by 2 bases, with 17 bases left in between. This chain's CDR3 is CASTGADVGNQPQHF. The CDR3 DNA is TGTGCCAGCACCGGGGCGGACGTGGGCAATCAGCCCCAGCATTTT.

The chain couples TRBV20-1 to TRBJ2-7, with 15 bases fitting TRBD2. The CDR3 spans 16 residues. Germline V gene sequence: CDR1 DFQATT, CDR2 SNEGSKA (reference sequence). V trimming: 5 bases; J trimming: 4 bases; junction bases outside the gene matches: 9. The DNA of the CDR3 is TGCAGTGCTTCCACTAATGGACTAGCGGGAGGGTACGAGCAGTACTTC. This translates into CSASTNGLAGGYEQYF.

This clone was seen at least ten times. This could be a read error, since a much larger clone is one nucleotide away. The chain has TRBV27 and TRBJ2-1, with a weak D call TRBD2 (6 bases). Germline V CDR1 and CDR2: MNHEY, SMNVEV (reference sequence). Trimming took 3 bases from V and 9 from J, leaving 9 bases between them. The CDR3 contains 12 residues. The CDR3 here is CASSFRGTEQFF. In DNA, the CDR3 is TGTGCCAGCAGTTTTCGGGGGACTGAGCAGTTCTTC.

In its sample, this clone was seen a few times. This clone may be a read error of a much larger clone one base away. The chain has TRBV28 and TRBJ2-7; tentatively, D is TRBD1 (6 bases). Germline V gives CDR1 MDHEN, CDR2 SYDVKM. This CDR3 is built from 12 residues. In nucleotides, the CDR3 is TGTGCCGGCGGTGGACAGTACTACGAGAAGTACTTC. It encodes CAGGGQYYEKYF.

This clone is judged medium-sized. This rearrangement joins TRBV19 to TRBJ1-5; 9 nucleotides align to TRBD1. J was trimmed by 4 bases and V by 7 bases; bases with no gene match: 8. Germline-derived CDR1 and CDR2 are LNHDA and SQIVND (reference sequence). The length of the CDR3 is 15 residues. The CDR3, as DNA: TGTGCCAGTAACTCCGGGACAGGGTTAAATCAGCCCCAGCATTTT. Translation gives CASNSGTGLNQPQHF.

This clone was observed at least ten times. This chain connects TRBV29-1 to TRBJ2-2; D is unclear. CDR1 SQVTM and CDR2 ANQGSEA come from the germline V gene. V dropped 6 bases and J dropped 6 bases, with 17 bases sitting between them. The length of the CDR3 is 14 residues. CDR3 nucleotides: TGCAGCGTCTTAATCGGGCCTCTCCCCGGGGAGCTGTTTTTT. This sequence encodes CSVLIGPLPGELFF.

This clone was recorded at least ten times. The chain links TRBV27 to TRBJ2-7; possibly TRBD1 or TRBD2 for D (6 bases each). Germline loops: CDR1 MNHEY, CDR2 SMNVEV (reference sequence). The CDR3 is 14 residues long. V lost 10 bases to trimming and J lost 4 bases, with 20 bases between them. CDR3 loop: CATGAVGGSYEQYF. The CDR3 bases are TGTGCCACCGGGGCTGTAGGGGGGTCATACGAGCAGTACTTC.

Details on this clone: One base away lies a much larger clone, so this may be a sequencing read error. The rearrangement links TRBV7-2 to TRBJ2-2, with D uncertain. The germline gives CDR1 SGHTA, CDR2 FQGNSA. The CDR3 sequence is 14 residues long. Trimming took off 2 bases at V and 6 bases at J, with 10 bases between the two ends. The CDR3 DNA reads TGTGCCAGCAGCTTACGTATCGGTCCCGGGGAGCTGTTTTTT. It codes for CASSLRIGPGELFF.

This clone turned up a few times. The gene calls are TRBV28 and TRBJ2-1, with TRBD2 matching over 11 bases. After removal of 6 bases from V and 9 bases from J, the junction contained 13 bases not matched to a gene. This CDR3 region has 16 residues. CDR1 and CDR2 (germline): MDHEN, SYDVKM. The CDR3 sequence: CASSHGKTSGKTEQFF. CDR3 bases: TGTGCCAGCAGCCACGGAAAGACTAGCGGGAAGACTGAGCAGTTCTTC.

V usage is TRBV20-1 and J usage is TRBJ2-7; the D gene is possibly TRBD1 (6 bases). CDR3 length equals 14 residues. Trimming removed 5 bases at V and 0 bases at J, with 14 bases between. In germline, CDR1 is DFQATT, CDR2 SNEGSKA (reference sequence). This CDR3 is CSAPTTGHSYEQYF. CDR3 nucleotide sequence: TGCAGTGCTCCCACGACAGGTCACTCCTACGAGCAGTACTTC.

The rearrangement uses TRBV11-1 and TRBJ2-1; 7 bases fit TRBD1. In germline, CDR1 is SGHAT, CDR2 FQDESV (reference sequence). J lost 3 bases, V lost 3 bases, and 5 bases had no gene match. This CDR3 spans 15 amino acids. CDR3 protein: CASSLGAGGYNEQFF. The CDR3, as DNA: TGTGCCAGCAGCTTGGGGGCAGGGGGCTACAATGAGCAGTTCTTC.

This clone was recorded many times. The rearrangement uses TRBV7-2 and TRBJ2-3; the D gene could be TRBD1 or TRBD2 (6 bases each). The CDR3 runs 14 residues. Germline lookup yields CDR1 SGHTA and CDR2 FQGNSA. The V end lost 7 bases, the J end lost 1 base, and 12 bases lay between the germline ends. Written as DNA, the CDR3 is TGTGCCAGCACACAGGGACTGGGCACAGATACGCAGTATTTT. Translation: CASTQGLGTDTQYF.

This clone was counted only a few times. This sequence joins TRBV10-2 and TRBJ2-1; 14 nucleotides agree with TRBD2. CDR1 and CDR2 (germline): WSHSY, SAAADI. This CDR3 has 17 amino acids. Trimming cost V 4 bases and J 5 bases; bases outside gene matches: 7. This CDR3 reads CASSGGTSGSRNNEQFF. CDR3 bases: TGCGCCAGCAGTGGGGGGACTAGCGGGAGCCGCAACAATGAGCAGTTCTTC.

The chain couples TRBV27 to TRBJ1-3; D gene ambiguous. In germline, CDR1 is MNHEY, CDR2 SMNVEV (reference sequence). The V end was cut by 2 bases, the J end by 4 bases, with 6 bases between. This CDR3 has 13 residues. The CDR3 spells CASSLAVGNTIYF. Here the CDR3 DNA reads TGTGCCAGCAGTTTAGCCGTGGGAAACACCATATATTTT.

This clone was seen at least ten times. This chain connects TRBV3-1 to TRBJ2-2; possibly TRBD1 for D (6 bases). The CDR3 runs to 15 residues. Between the trimmed V and J ends, which lost 6 bases and 1 base, there was a span of 12 bases. Germline V CDR1 and CDR2: LGHDT, YNNKEL (reference sequence). CDR3 loop: CASSNPGQNTGELFF. The CDR3 DNA sequence: TGTGCCAGCAGTAACCCGGGACAGAACACCGGGGAGCTGTTTTTT.

This clone was detected many times. The chain links TRBV20-1 to TRBJ1-5; possible D gene TRBD1, 6 bases. Germline CDR1 reads DFQATT; CDR2 reads SNEGSKA (reference sequence). V dropped 5 bases and J dropped 5 bases, with 13 bases sitting between them. This CDR3 has 13 amino acids. CDR3 region: CSAGGGADQPQHF. The CDR3 DNA reads as TGCAGTGCTGGGGGGGGGGCGGATCAGCCCCAGCATTTT.

V and J are TRBV11-2 and TRBJ2-2; no firm D call. CDR3 length equals 17 residues. CDR1 is SGHAT, CDR2 FQNNGV, per germline. Between the trimmed V and J ends, which lost 4 bases and 4 bases, there was a span of 19 bases. The CDR3 loop is CASSSEPLGPLTGELFF. DNA for the CDR3: TGTGCCAGCAGCTCCGAGCCCCTAGGGCCTCTCACCGGGGAGCTGTTTTTT. Full variable domain (missing parts from reference TRBV11-2 and TRBJ2-2): EAGVAQSPRYKIIEKRQSVAFWCNPISGHATLYWYQQILGQGPKLLIQFQNNGVVDDSQLPKDRFSAERLKGVDSTLKIQPAKLEDSAVYLCASSSEPLGPLTGELFFGEGSRLTVL.

This clone is labeled as medium-sized. V and J are TRBV11-2 and TRBJ2-7; perhaps TRBD2 as D (5 bases). This CDR3 spans 13 amino acids. Germline V CDR1 and CDR2: SGHAT, FQNNGV. The ends were cut back, 5 bases at V and 4 bases at J, with 12 bases in the middle. The CDR3 DNA sequence: TGTGCCAGCAGCCTATCGGGAACGTACGAGCAGTACTTC. It is translated as CASSLSGTYEQYF.

By proportion, this clone is medium-sized. The chain uses TRBV5-1 and TRBJ2-7, with TRBD2 identical over 7 bases. The CDR3 spans 14 residues. V lost 1 base, J lost 7 bases, and 8 bases stayed unmatched. Looked up from germline, CDR1 is SGHRS and CDR2 is YFSETQ. CDR3 bases: TGCGCCAGCAGCTTGTACGGCGGGGGTACGGAGCAGTACTTC. This encodes CASSLYGGGTEQYF.

This clone was seen many times. V usage is TRBV27 and J usage is TRBJ2-1; D may be TRBD1 (5 bases). Germline V gene lookup returns CDR1 MNHEY and CDR2 SMNVEV (reference sequence). Trimming pared 1 base from V and 0 bases from J, leaving 10 bases between. The CDR3 sequence is 16 residues long. The CDR3 DNA is TGTGCCAGCAGTTTATTTGTCGACAGCTCCTACAATGAGCAGTTCTTC. Its translation is CASSLFVDSSYNEQFF.

This clone was seen a handful of times. The V and J genes are TRBV2 and TRBJ2-3; 9 nucleotides match TRBD1. CDR1 is SNHLY and CDR2 is FYNNEI in the germline V gene. The CDR3 extends over 15 amino acids. With V trimmed by 6 bases and J by 1 base, 5 bases remained unmatched. This CDR3 reads CASRERDRGTDTQYF. CDR3 DNA sequence: TGTGCCAGCAGAGAGCGGGACAGGGGCACAGATACGCAGTATTTT.

This clone has ten or more counts. Relative to the germline gene, one junction end is altered; a read error may explain this. The chain is built from TRBV12-5 and TRBJ1-3, with TRBD1 matching over 7 bases. This CDR3 contains 12 residues. Germline lookup yields CDR1 LGHNT and CDR2 FRNRAP. The CDR3 region is CATTGSENTIYF. The CDR3 region has the DNA TGTGCCACGACAGGGTCTGAAAACACCATATATTTT. The full variable domain, rest sourced from reference TRBV12-5 and TRBJ1-3, is DARVTQTPRHKVTEMGQEVTMRCQPILGHNTVFWYRQTMMQGLELLAYFRNRAPLDDSGMPKDRFSAEMPDATLATLKIQPSEPRDSAVYFCATTGSENTIYFGEGSWLTVV.

This clone appeared many times. The chain recombines TRBV11-3 with TRBJ1-4, with 7 positions matching TRBD1. Germline V lookup: CDR1 SGHNT, CDR2 YENEEA. V lost 4 bases and J lost 12; bases outside the gene matches: 5. The CDR3 has 12 residues. The CDR3, as DNA: TGTGCCAGCAGCTCGACAGGGACGCAACTGTTTTTT. This encodes CASSSTGTQLFF. Full variable domain (outside the CDR3, taken from reference TRBV11-3 and TRBJ1-4): EAGVVQSPRYKIIEKKQPVAFWCNPISGHNTLYWYLQNLGQGPELLIRYENEEAVDDSQLPKDRFSAERLKGVDSTLKIQPAELGDSAVYLCASSSTGTQLFFGSGTQLSVL.

This clone was observed a few times. The chain combines TRBV28 with TRBJ1-1; tentative D call: TRBD1 (5 bases). Germline V lookup: CDR1 MDHEN, CDR2 SYDVKM. Trimming shortened V by 4 bases and J by 1 base, and 7 bases separated the two germline ends. CDR3 length equals 13 residues. CDR3 in DNA: TGTGCCAGCAGTTCCGGGACGAACACTGAAGCTTTCTTT. Translated: CASSSGTNTEAFF. Full variable domain (missing parts from reference TRBV28 and TRBJ1-1): DVKVTQSSRYLVKRTGEKVFLECVQDMDHENMFWYRQDPGLGLRLIYFSYDVKMKEKGDIPEGYSVSREKKERFSLILESASTNQTSMYLCASSSGTNTEAFFGQGTRLTVV.

This clone was seen repeatedly, ten times or more. This chain links TRBV5-5 with TRBJ1-1; D is perhaps TRBD1 (6 bases). Per the germline V gene, CDR1 is SGHKS and CDR2 is YYEKEE (reference sequence). This CDR3 has 12 residues. Trimming pared 0 bases from V and 9 bases from J, leaving 9 bases between. The CDR3 DNA follows: TGTGCCAGCAGCTTGGTGGGGGGCAAAGCTTTCTTT. Translating gives CASSLVGGKAFF.